These 28 T cell receptor beta chains were all obtained from the same sample, sequenced in a study of CXCR3-negative and CXCR3-positive naive CD8 T cells. Preparation of TRB cDNA libraries relied on 5' RACE carrying UMI labels. TCRdb re-analyzed the 5' RACE reads; it lists each CDR3 protein once, without DNA. The repertoire table contains about 50,000 distinct CDR3 sequences. The source material was naive CXCR3- CD8+ T cells from blood. The sample's subset: CD45RO-CCR7+CD27+CD95- naive CD8+ T cells lacking CXCR3 (TNR3-). These receptors all stem from a human donor in good health. Some clones in this sample may be carry-over from other donors' samples.

V usage is TRBV7-9 and J usage is TRBJ1-4; TCRdb selects TRBD1, and the lack of DNA leaves this call unchecked. The CDR3 runs to 16 residues. Germline CDR1 reads SEHNR; CDR2 reads FQNEAQ (reference sequence). The CDR3 sequence is CASSPPRGATNEKLFF.

The genes are TRBV7-9 and TRBJ2-1. Germline CDR1 reads SEHNR; CDR2 reads FQNEAQ (reference sequence). The CDR3 sequence is 18 residues long. Here the CDR3 reads CASSLSIDQGRSYNEQFF.

The CDR3 is CASRSPGTGISEQYF. The chain uses TRBV28 and TRBJ2-7; the D call of TRBD1 rests on TCRdb alone, since no DNA is present to check it. This CDR3 contains 15 residues. Per the germline V gene, CDR1 is MDHEN and CDR2 is SYDVKM.

CDR3 amino acids: CASRPGTGTEQYF. The gene calls are TRBV7-2 and TRBJ2-7; TCRdb calls TRBD2, which cannot be checked without DNA. The CDR3 loop spans 13 amino acids. The germline V gene has CDR1 SGHTA and CDR2 FQGNSA.

The gene calls are TRBV28 and TRBJ1-2; the TCRdb D gene call, TRBD1, has no DNA to confirm it. The CDR3 loop spans 14 amino acids. CDR1 and CDR2 (germline): MDHEN, SYDVKM. CDR3 in amino acids: CASSYRGPNYGYTF.

The J gene is TRBJ2-3, the V gene TRBV7-6; TCRdb's D gene call, TRBD2, goes unchecked for lack of DNA. The CDR3 extends over 18 amino acids. Per germline, CDR1 SGHVS and CDR2 FNYEAQ. The CDR3 sequence is CASSSFGLAGAVGDTQYF.

The rearrangement links TRBV7-8 to TRBJ2-7; TCRdb's D call, TRBD1, is unchecked because there is no DNA. Germline CDR1 is SGHVS and CDR2 is FQNEAQ. The CDR3 sequence is 18 residues long. The CDR3 protein is CASSSSGGIYRSSYEQYF.

This chain connects TRBV20-1 to TRBJ1-5; without DNA, the TCRdb call of TRBD1 cannot be checked. The germline CDR1 and CDR2 sequences are DFQATT and SNEGSKA (reference sequence). The CDR3 runs 16 residues. Here the CDR3 reads CSARVKDTGDYQPQHF.

The chain recombines TRBV28 with TRBJ2-4; TCRdb returns TRBD1, unconfirmable since there is no DNA. Germline CDR1 MDHEN, CDR2 SYDVKM. CDR3 length equals 14 residues. CDR3 loop: CASKRDTSLNIQYF. Full variable domain (rest looked up from reference TRBV28 and TRBJ2-4): DVKVTQSSRYLVKRTGEKVFLECVQDMDHENMFWYRQDPGLGLRLIYFSYDVKMKEKGDIPEGYSVSREKKERFSLILESASTNQTSMYLCASKRDTSLNIQYFGAGTRLSVL.

The CDR3 loop is CASSFSGGSGELFF. This chain joins TRBV27 and TRBJ2-2; the D call from TCRdb, TRBD1, cannot be confirmed without DNA. The CDR3 sequence is 14 residues long. Germline values: CDR1 MNHEY, CDR2 SMNVEV (reference sequence).

J is TRBJ2-7 and V is TRBV23-1; TCRdb outputs TRBD1, but without DNA this stays unchecked. TRBV23-1 is flagged as an ORF with uncertain function. The CDR3 sequence is 18 residues long. CDR3 sequence reads: CASSQSPGLSRTSYEQYF.

The rearrangement links TRBV14 to TRBJ2-5; TCRdb's D gene call, TRBD2, goes unchecked for lack of DNA. Germline V CDR1 and CDR2: SGHDN, FVKESK. The CDR3 contains 12 residues. This CDR3 is CASSPSPETQYF.

V is TRBV5-1 and J is TRBJ2-7; TCRdb's D call of TRBD2 is untestable without DNA. Germline V gene sequence: CDR1 SGHRS, CDR2 YFSETQ. The CDR3 extends over 15 amino acids. The CDR3 loop is CASSPGGLLIDEQYF.

CDR3 region: CASSLARGECETQYF. The rearrangement uses TRBV7-8 and TRBJ2-5; TCRdb gives TRBD1 as the D gene, but with no DNA this cannot be confirmed. The germline V gene encodes CDR1 SGHVS and CDR2 FQNEAQ. The CDR3 contains 15 residues.

V gene TRBV20-1 combines with J gene TRBJ2-1; TCRdb names TRBD1, which stays unverified in the absence of DNA. This CDR3 spans 15 amino acids. CDR1 DFQATT and CDR2 SNEGSKA come from the germline V gene (reference sequence). The CDR3: CSAREPGQGYNEQFF.

The chain employs TRBV28 and TRBJ2-7; TCRdb gives TRBD1 as the D gene, but with no DNA this cannot be confirmed. The germline gives CDR1 MDHEN, CDR2 SYDVKM. This CDR3 contains 14 residues. CDR3 protein: CASSSGTGGFEQYF.

The chain combines TRBV7-8 with TRBJ2-1. The germline CDR1 and CDR2 sequences are SGHVS and FQNEAQ. The CDR3 covers 16 residues. CDR3 sequence reads: CASSIVQGPPHNEQFF.

This chain uses TRBV27 with TRBJ2-3; TCRdb returns TRBD1, unconfirmable since there is no DNA. There are 12 residues in the CDR3. The germline CDR1 and CDR2 sequences are MNHEY and SMNVEV (reference sequence). The CDR3 spells CASLGARNTQYF.

This chain uses TRBV7-2 with TRBJ2-7; no DNA is available, so the TRBD2 call from TCRdb remains unchecked. The germline CDR1 and CDR2 sequences are SGHTA and FQGNSA. CDR3 length: 16 amino acids. The CDR3 sequence is CASSSWTSGGKGEQYF.

The gene calls are TRBV9 and TRBJ1-2; TCRdb names TRBD1, which stays unverified in the absence of DNA. CDR1 is SGDLS, CDR2 YYNGEE, per germline. The length of the CDR3 is 20 residues. CDR3 protein: CASSPTTRTGAIEPWGGYTF. Full variable domain (remainder filled in from reference TRBV9 and TRBJ1-2): DSGVTQTPKHLITATGQRVTLRCSPRSGDLSVYWYQQSLDQGLQFLIQYYNGEERAKGNILERFSAQQFPDLHSELNLSSLELGDSALYFCASSPTTRTGAIEPWGGYTFGSGTRLTVV.

V and J are TRBV14 and TRBJ2-1. There are 11 residues in the CDR3. The V gene's germline CDR1 is SGHDN and CDR2 FVKESK. The CDR3 sequence: CASSQGDEQFF.

The chain carries TRBV7-6 and TRBJ2-7; TCRdb returns TRBD1, unconfirmable since there is no DNA. The CDR3 covers 15 residues. CDR1 and CDR2 (germline): SGHVS, FNYEAQ. The CDR3 sequence: CASSSGGGRGYEQYF.

This sequence joins TRBV29-1 and TRBJ1-2; TCRdb calls TRBD1, which cannot be checked without DNA. In germline, CDR1 is SQVTM, CDR2 ANQGSEA. CDR3 length equals 12 residues. The CDR3 region is CSADRADYGYTF.

This chain's CDR3 is CASSPPRKEEQYF. The chain has TRBV7-9 and TRBJ2-7; there is no DNA to check the TCRdb D call of TRBD1. Germline V gene data show CDR1 as SEHNR and CDR2 as FQNEAQ (reference sequence). The CDR3 consists of 13 residues.

V gene TRBV2 combines with J gene TRBJ1-4. CDR3 size: 15 residues. The germline CDR1 and CDR2 sequences are SNHLY and FYNNEI. The chain's CDR3 is CASSDLTETNEKLFF.

The rearrangement uses TRBV29-1 and TRBJ2-2. Germline V lookup: CDR1 SQVTM, CDR2 ANQGSEA. This CDR3 spans 14 amino acids. The CDR3 is CSVEVSGVTGELFF.

The genes are TRBV25-1 and TRBJ1-5. This CDR3 has 13 amino acids. Germline V CDR1 and CDR2: MGHDK, SYGVNS. The CDR3 loop reads CASSETTNQPQHF.

The rearrangement joins TRBV2 to TRBJ2-5; TCRdb selects TRBD2, and the lack of DNA leaves this call unchecked. CDR1 is SNHLY and CDR2 is FYNNEI in the germline V gene. The CDR3 covers 15 residues. The CDR3: CASHGSSVLQETQYF.